This record looks at one T cell receptor (beta chain) sequence and its context. As yet, its antigen is unknown. The data stem from a study of human T cells and chemical hapten exposure. This CDR3 region has 15 residues. Per germline, CDR1 SNHLY and CDR2 FYNNEI. Trimming removed 7 bases at V and 7 bases at J, with 23 bases between. Original methodology: Samples ranged from 23,224 to 690,600 TCRs, with a median of roughly 95,000. TCRdb re-called the RACE reads with MiXCR, one entry per CDR3 protein. The V and J calls were not made by the authors but by TCRdb's processing. The sample includes fewer than 55,000 distinct CDR3 sequences, 9.9% of them seen just once. Documented time point: patch test 3, about 24 weeks after DPC sensitization. The sample's treatment: therapeutic diphenylcyclopropenone sensitization with weekly scalp DPC. Notes on the study in general: Alopecia affected the donors, so their immune response may differ from healthy people's.

This chain uses TRBV2 with TRBJ2-7, with D possibly being TRBD1 (5 bases). This specimen consisted of whole blood, obtained in connection with sensitization to the hapten diphenylcyclopropenone (DPC). This clonotype was obtained from a woman aged 40-49 years with alopecia areata. Some clones in this sample may be carry-over from other donors' samples. The CDR3 DNA reads TGTGCCAGCATCCCCACAGACGGACACCTTGTGGAGCAGTACTTC. It encodes CASIPTDGHLVEQYF.